This entry lists 21 T cell receptor beta chains sequenced from one sample in a study of blood T cell repertoires in COVID-19. Profiling relied on immunoSEQ multiplex PCR, and the TCRdb table lists in-frame clones only, not all of them. The sample yields about 260,000 clones, 88% seen once. The sequencing sample was made of peripheral blood. The receptors originated from a woman aged 25 to 39 with COVID-19, enrolled during active disease.

V and J are TRBV28 and TRBJ2-2, with TRBD1 matching 10 bases. Trimming removed 11 bases from V and 6 bases from J; junction bases left unmatched: 3. Germline CDR1 reads MDHEN; CDR2 reads SYDVKM. This CDR3 is 12 amino acids long. The CDR3 protein is CAGTGDSGELFF. CDR3 coding DNA: TGTGCCGGGACAGGGGACTCCGGGGAGCTGTTTTTT. The variable domain in full, completed from reference TRBV28 and TRBJ2-2, reads DVKVTQSSRYLVKRTGEKVFLECVQDMDHENMFWYRQDPGLGLRLIYFSYDVKMKEKGDIPEGYSVSREKKERFSLILESASTNQTSMYLCAGTGDSGELFFGEGSRLTVL.

The chain is built from TRBV2 and TRBJ1-4, with D perhaps matching TRBD1 (6 bases). Germline CDR1 reads SNHLY; CDR2 reads FYNNEI. The CDR3 consists of 13 residues. Trimming took off 2 bases at V and 6 bases at J, with 7 bases between the two ends. Written as DNA, the CDR3 is TGTGCCAGCAGTGAATACAGGGATGAAAAACTGTTTTTT. Protein sequence: CASSEYRDEKLFF.

V is TRBV6-5 and J is TRBJ2-7, with TRBD2 matching 9 bases. The ends lost 7 bases at V and 4 bases at J; junction bases unmatched: 8. CDR3 length: 14 residues. Per the germline V gene, CDR1 is MNHEY and CDR2 is SVGAGI. The CDR3 here is CASTRSGSGYEQYF. DNA of the CDR3: TGTGCCAGCACCCGTAGCGGGAGTGGGTACGAGCAGTACTTC.

The V call is TRBV28, the J call TRBJ1-1; D call uncertain. V was cut by 1 base and J by 0 bases, with 12 bases left in between. This CDR3 is 16 amino acids long. From germline, CDR1 is MDHEN and CDR2 SYDVKM. The CDR3 is CASSLYGAGVNTEAFF. CDR3 in DNA: TGTGCCAGCAGTTTATATGGAGCCGGAGTGAACACTGAAGCTTTCTTT.

The chain combines TRBV7-2 with TRBJ1-5; D might be TRBD1 (5 bases). This CDR3 contains 15 residues. Germline CDR1 is SGHTA and CDR2 is FQGNSA. Trimming pared 5 bases from V and 0 bases from J, leaving 11 bases between. CDR3 residues: CASSTDNFSNQPQHF. In nucleotides, the CDR3 is TGTGCCAGCAGCACGGACAACTTTAGCAATCAGCCCCAGCATTTT.

This clone came up once. This chain links TRBV5-1 with TRBJ2-5; TRBD2 aligns across 7 bases. Germline V gene sequence: CDR1 SGHRS, CDR2 YFSETQ. After removal of 1 base from V and 1 base from J, the junction contained 7 bases not matched to a gene. CDR3 length equals 16 residues. The CDR3 here is CASSLLRERAQETQYF. The CDR3, as DNA: TGCGCCAGCAGCTTGCTGCGGGAGAGGGCCCAAGAGACCCAGTACTTC.

The chain employs TRBV21-1 and TRBJ2-3; the D segment call TRBD1 is taken from the table without a DNA check. TRBV21-1 is marked as a pseudogene. The CDR3 loop spans 14 amino acids. This chain's CDR3 is CASSRDRAPDTQYF. The DNA for the CDR3 is TGTGCCAGCAGCAGAGACAGGGCCCCGGATACGCAGTATTTT.

The J gene is TRBJ2-7, the V gene TRBV4-2, with D possibly TRBD1 on 6 matching bases. The germline V gene encodes CDR1 LGHNA and CDR2 YNFKEQ. The ends were cut back, 4 bases at V and 5 bases at J, with 12 bases in the middle. The CDR3 runs 13 residues. The CDR3 protein is CASSRATGNEQYF. CDR3 bases: TGTGCCAGCAGCCGGGCCACAGGGAACGAGCAGTACTTC.

This chain uses TRBV5-8 with TRBJ2-1; the match to TRBD2 covers 15 bases. The CDR3 covers 19 residues. V lost 0 bases, J lost 5 bases, and 9 bases stayed unmatched. Germline V gives CDR1 SGHTS, CDR2 YDEGEE. The CDR3 spells CASSLEGLAGGSGDNEQFF. Here the CDR3 DNA reads TGTGCCAGCAGCTTGGAGGGACTAGCGGGAGGTTCGGGCGACAATGAGCAGTTCTTC.

The chain recombines TRBV6-1 with TRBJ1-3; 7 bases line up with TRBD1. Germline V gene sequence: CDR1 MNHNS, CDR2 SASEGT. The junction had 5 bases not matched to a gene; V was cut back by 3 bases and J by 3 bases. The length of the CDR3 is 15 residues. CDR3 nucleotides: TGTGCCAGCAGTGAGGAGGGGGCTTATGGAAACACCATATATTTT. Amino acid sequence: CASSEEGAYGNTIYF.

V gene TRBV5-6 combines with J gene TRBJ1-3; D unresolved. The length of the CDR3 is 16 residues. Trimming took 0 bases from V and 0 from J, leaving 10 bases between them. Germline V gene sequence: CDR1 SGHDT, CDR2 YYEEEE. The CDR3 DNA follows: TGTGCCAGCAGCTTGGTTGGGGAGCCCTCTGGAAACACCATATATTTT. Protein: CASSLVGEPSGNTIYF.

The chain employs TRBV30 and TRBJ2-2; unclear D gene. This CDR3 region has 13 residues. V lost 6 bases to trimming and J lost 4 bases, with 12 bases between them. Per the germline V gene, CDR1 is GTSNPN and CDR2 is SVGIG (reference sequence). The CDR3 spells CACPVALTGELFF. CDR3 DNA: TGTGCCTGCCCAGTAGCTCTCACCGGGGAGCTGTTTTTT.

The chain carries TRBV24-1 and TRBJ2-3; 7 bases align to TRBD2. The ends lost 5 bases at V and 6 bases at J; junction bases unmatched: 13. Germline CDR1 and CDR2: KGHDR and SFDVKD. The CDR3 has 16 residues. The DNA of the CDR3 is TGTGCCACCAGTGGCCCCGGGACTACCCGCGAGGATACGCAGTATTTT. Translated: CATSGPGTTREDTQYF.

The sample holds a few counts of this clone. The chain is built from TRBV5-1 and TRBJ2-7; TRBD2 aligns across 8 bases. The CDR3 loop spans 14 amino acids. V was clipped by 4 bases and J by 2 bases; unmatched bases: 5. Germline lookup yields CDR1 SGHRS and CDR2 YFSETQ. The CDR3 DNA follows: TGCGCCAGCAGCCTCTCACTAGCGGCCTACGAGCAGTACTTC. This translates into CASSLSLAAYEQYF.

V gene TRBV5-1 combines with J gene TRBJ1-1; unclear D gene. Trimming took 4 bases from V and 1 from J, leaving 5 bases between them. The CDR3 has 12 amino acids. Looked up from germline, CDR1 is SGHRS and CDR2 is YFSETQ. The CDR3, as DNA: TGCGCCAGCAGCCCAGGGAACACTGAAGCTTTCTTT. Translating gives CASSPGNTEAFF.

The rearrangement uses TRBV5-5 and TRBJ1-1; 9 nucleotides agree with TRBD1. The CDR3 sequence is 14 residues long. Trimming removed 4 bases from V and 5 bases from J; junction bases left unmatched: 6. Germline loops: CDR1 SGHKS, CDR2 YYEKEE (reference sequence). The CDR3 nucleotides read TGTGCCAGCAGCACGGGACAGGGTGGTACTGAAGCTTTCTTT. Amino acids: CASSTGQGGTEAFF.

The table lists this clone with a count of one. CDR3 residues: CASSGGTSGNEQFF. The CDR3 nucleotides read TGTGCCAGCAGCGGAGGGACTAGCGGGAATGAGCAGTTCTTC. The chain recombines TRBV6-6 with TRBJ2-1; TRBD2 agrees at 12 bases. V lost 6 bases to trimming and J lost 7 bases; unmatched junction nucleotides: 4. This CDR3 comprises 14 residues. The germline V gene encodes CDR1 MNHNY and CDR2 SVGAGI (reference sequence).

The table lists this clone with a few counts. The rearrangement joins TRBV11-1 to TRBJ1-1, with 7 positions matching TRBD1. Trimming removed 2 bases from V and 6 bases from J; junction bases left unmatched: 9. The CDR3 is 15 residues long. Germline CDR1 reads SGHAT; CDR2 reads FQDESV (reference sequence). The DNA for the CDR3 is TGTGCCAGCAGCTTAATAGGGACAGCACTCTCTGAAGCTTTCTTT. Encoded protein: CASSLIGTALSEAFF.

The chain carries TRBV4-1 and TRBJ2-2, with a possible D match to TRBD1 (6 bases). V was shortened by 8 bases and J by 5 bases, with 12 bases between the two germline ends. The CDR3 is 13 amino acids. CDR1 is MGHRA and CDR2 is YSYEKL in the germline V gene. The CDR3 is CASAQGSTGELFF. The CDR3 nucleotides are TGCGCCAGCGCACAGGGATCAACCGGGGAGCTGTTTTTT.

The chain links TRBV10-1 to TRBJ2-5; TRBD1 matches 8 bases. V shed 9 bases and J 2 bases; nucleotides not matched to a gene: 14. The CDR3 totals 16 residues. Germline V gives CDR1 WNHNN, CDR2 SYGVQD (reference sequence). Here the CDR3 reads CARGAGGPIEQETQYF. For the CDR3, the DNA is TGCGCCAGGGGGGCAGGGGGCCCGATCGAACAAGAGACCCAGTACTTC.

This clone has only one observation. In DNA, the CDR3 is TGTGCCAGCAGGGGACTAGCGGGAGTGAGAACCGGGGAGCTGTTTTTT. This codes for CASRGLAGVRTGELFF. This chain joins TRBV2 and TRBJ2-2; the match to TRBD2 covers 14 bases. CDR1 and CDR2 from the germline V gene are SNHLY and FYNNEI. CDR3 length equals 16 residues. The V gene end was trimmed by 6 bases and the J gene end by 5 bases; junction bases not matched to a gene: 5.